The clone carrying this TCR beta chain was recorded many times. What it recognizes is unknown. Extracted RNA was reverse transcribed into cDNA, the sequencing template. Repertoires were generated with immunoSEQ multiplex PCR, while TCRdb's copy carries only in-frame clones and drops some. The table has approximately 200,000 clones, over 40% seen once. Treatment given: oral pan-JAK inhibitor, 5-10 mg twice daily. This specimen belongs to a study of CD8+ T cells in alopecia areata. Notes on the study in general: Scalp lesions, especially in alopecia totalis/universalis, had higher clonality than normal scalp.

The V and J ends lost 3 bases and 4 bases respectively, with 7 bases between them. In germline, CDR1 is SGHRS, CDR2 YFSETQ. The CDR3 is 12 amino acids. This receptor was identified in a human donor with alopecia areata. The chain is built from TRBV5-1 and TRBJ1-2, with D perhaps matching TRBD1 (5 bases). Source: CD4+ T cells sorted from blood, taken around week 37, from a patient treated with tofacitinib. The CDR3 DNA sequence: TGCGCCAGCAGCTGGGACGGCTATGGCTACACCTTC. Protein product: CASSWDGYGYTF.